This T cell receptor (beta chain) emerged from a study of T cells in Graves' hyperthyroidism and ophthalmopathy. This clonotype was seen many times. As yet, its antigen is unknown. The patients, who ranged from 18 to 65 in age, presented with newly diagnosed hyperthyroidism lasting under 2 months. Diagnosing involved the use of clinical symptoms, serum thyroxine and TRAb, thyroid ultrasound and orbital computed tomography. General observations from the study: Ophthalmopathy could be told apart from stable hyperthyroidism with a 13 V-J model.

The CDR3 contains 13 residues. V shed 3 bases and J shed 1 base, with 7 bases lying between them. Germline CDR1 reads SNHLY; CDR2 reads FYNNEI. TCR beta CDR3 regions were amplified from RNA. When the TCR CDR3 underwent first-round RT-PCR, the HTBI primer set was used. TCRdb processed the multiplex PCR reads anew with MiXCR; each CDR3 protein has one entry. This table has a few hundred thousand distinct CDR3 sequences, 20% to 25% appearing once. The chain combines TRBV2 with TRBJ2-7, with a tentative D call TRBD2 (5 bases). Specimen: blood. The TCR comes from a man between 18 and 35 years old with Graves' hyperthyroidism. The CDR3 region is CASSERVSYEQYF. In DNA, the CDR3 is TGTGCCAGCAGTGAGAGGGTTTCCTACGAGCAGTACTTC. The entire variable domain, with the rest obtained from reference TRBV2 and TRBJ2-7, is as follows: EPEVTQTPSHQVTQMGQEVILRCVPISNHLYFYWYRQILGQKVEFLVSFYNNEISEKSEIFDDQFSVERPDGSNFTLKIRSTKLEDSAMYFCASSERVSYEQYFGPGTRLTVT.